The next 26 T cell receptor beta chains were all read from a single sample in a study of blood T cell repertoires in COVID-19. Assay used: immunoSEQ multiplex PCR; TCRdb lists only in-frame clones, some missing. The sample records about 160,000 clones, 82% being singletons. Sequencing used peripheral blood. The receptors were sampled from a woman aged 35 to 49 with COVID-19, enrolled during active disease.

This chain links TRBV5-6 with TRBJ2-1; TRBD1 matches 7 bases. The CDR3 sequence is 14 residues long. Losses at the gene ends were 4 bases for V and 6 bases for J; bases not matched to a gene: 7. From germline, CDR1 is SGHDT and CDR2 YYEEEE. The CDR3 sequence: CASSQSTGSNEQFF. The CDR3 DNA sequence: TGTGCCAGCAGCCAATCGACAGGGAGCAATGAGCAGTTCTTC.

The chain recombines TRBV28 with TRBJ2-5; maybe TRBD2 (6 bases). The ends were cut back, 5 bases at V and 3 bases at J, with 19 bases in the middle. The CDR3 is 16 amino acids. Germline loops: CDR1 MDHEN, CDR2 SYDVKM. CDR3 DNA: TGTGCCAGCAGTCCCCCGAAGGAGGGCAGGAAAGAGACCCAGTACTTC. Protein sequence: CASSPPKEGRKETQYF.

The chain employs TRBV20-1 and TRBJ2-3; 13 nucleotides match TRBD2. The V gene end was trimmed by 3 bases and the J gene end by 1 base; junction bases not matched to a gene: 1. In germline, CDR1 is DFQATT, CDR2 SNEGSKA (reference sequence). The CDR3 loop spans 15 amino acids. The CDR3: CSASGLAGGTDTQYF. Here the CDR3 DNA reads TGCAGTGCTAGTGGACTAGCGGGGGGCACAGATACGCAGTATTTT.

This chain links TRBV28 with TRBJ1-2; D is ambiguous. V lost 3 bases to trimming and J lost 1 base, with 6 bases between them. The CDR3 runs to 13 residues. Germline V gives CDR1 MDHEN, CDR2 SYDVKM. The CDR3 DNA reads TGTGCCAGCAGTTTTTCCCGTAACTATGGCTACACCTTC. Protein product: CASSFSRNYGYTF.

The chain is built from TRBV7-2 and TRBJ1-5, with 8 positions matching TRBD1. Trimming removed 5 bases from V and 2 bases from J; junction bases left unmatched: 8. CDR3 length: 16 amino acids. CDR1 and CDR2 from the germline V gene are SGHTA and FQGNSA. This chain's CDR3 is CASSERTGSGNQPQHF. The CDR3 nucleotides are TGTGCCAGCAGCGAACGGACAGGGTCGGGCAATCAGCCCCAGCATTTT.

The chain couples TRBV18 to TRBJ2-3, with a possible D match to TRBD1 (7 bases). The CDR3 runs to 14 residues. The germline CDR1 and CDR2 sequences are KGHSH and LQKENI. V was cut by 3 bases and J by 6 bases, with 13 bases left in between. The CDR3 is CASSPQGGMDTQYF. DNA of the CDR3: TGTGCCAGCTCACCCCAGGGGGGTATGGATACGCAGTATTTT.

CDR3 DNA: TGTGCCAGCAGTTTCCTAGCGGGGCCCCAGCATTTT. Protein product: CASSFLAGPQHF. The chain joins TRBV27 to TRBJ1-5; D is ambiguous. The CDR3 contains 12 residues. Germline-derived CDR1 and CDR2 are MNHEY and SMNVEV (reference sequence). The germline V and J ends were trimmed by 3 bases and 9 bases, with 9 bases remaining between them.

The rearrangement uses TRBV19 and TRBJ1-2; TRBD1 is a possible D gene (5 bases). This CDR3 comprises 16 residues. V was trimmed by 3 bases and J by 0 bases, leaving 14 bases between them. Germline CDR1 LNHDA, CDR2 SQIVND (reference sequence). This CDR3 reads CASSIGGVGTNYGYTF. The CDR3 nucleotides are TGTGCCAGTAGTATCGGAGGGGTCGGGACTAACTATGGCTACACCTTC. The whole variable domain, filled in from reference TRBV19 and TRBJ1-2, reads DGGITQSPKYLFRKEGQNVTLSCEQNLNHDAMYWYRQDPGQGLRLIYYSQIVNDFQKGDIAEGYSVSREKKESFPLTVTSAQKNPTAFYLCASSIGGVGTNYGYTFGSGTRLTVV.

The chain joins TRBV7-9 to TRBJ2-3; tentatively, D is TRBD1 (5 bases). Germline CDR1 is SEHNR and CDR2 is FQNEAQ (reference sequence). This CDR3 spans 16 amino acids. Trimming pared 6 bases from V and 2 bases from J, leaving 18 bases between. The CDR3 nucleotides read TGTGCCAGCAGACCGCAGACAGCCACTTTCACAGATACGCAGTATTTT. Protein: CASRPQTATFTDTQYF.

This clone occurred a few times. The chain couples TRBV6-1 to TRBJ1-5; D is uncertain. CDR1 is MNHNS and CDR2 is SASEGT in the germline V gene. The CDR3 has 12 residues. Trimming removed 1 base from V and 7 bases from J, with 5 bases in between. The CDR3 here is CASSEGRQPQHF. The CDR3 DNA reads TGTGCCAGCAGTGAAGGGAGACAGCCCCAGCATTTT.

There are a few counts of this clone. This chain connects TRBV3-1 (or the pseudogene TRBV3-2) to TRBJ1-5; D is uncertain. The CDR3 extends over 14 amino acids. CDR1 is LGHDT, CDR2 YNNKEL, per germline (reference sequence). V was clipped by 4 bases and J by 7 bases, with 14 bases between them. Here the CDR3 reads CASSRGVQRQPQHF. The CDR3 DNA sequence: TGTGCCAGCAGCCGCGGAGTCCAACGCCAGCCCCAGCATTTT.

The CDR3 nucleotides are TGTGCCAGCAGCTCTGGACTAGCGGGAGGACCAAGTCCCTACAATGAGCAGTTCTTC. Translating gives CASSSGLAGGPSPYNEQFF. V usage is TRBV7-8 and J usage is TRBJ2-1; 14 nucleotides match TRBD2. Trimming removed 4 bases from V and 2 bases from J; junction bases left unmatched: 10. The germline gives CDR1 SGHVS, CDR2 FQNEAQ. CDR3 length equals 19 residues.

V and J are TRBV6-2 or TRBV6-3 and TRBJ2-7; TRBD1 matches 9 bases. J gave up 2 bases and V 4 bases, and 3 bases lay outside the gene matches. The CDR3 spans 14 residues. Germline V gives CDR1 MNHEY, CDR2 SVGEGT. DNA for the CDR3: TGTGCCAGCAGTTTACAGGGGGCCGCCTACGAGCAGTACTTC. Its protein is CASSLQGAAYEQYF.

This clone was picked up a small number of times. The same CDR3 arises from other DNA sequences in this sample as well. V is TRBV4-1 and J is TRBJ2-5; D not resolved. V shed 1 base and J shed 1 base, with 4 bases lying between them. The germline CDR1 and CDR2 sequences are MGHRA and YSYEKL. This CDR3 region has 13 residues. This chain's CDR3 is CASSQALQETQYF. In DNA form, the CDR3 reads TGCGCCAGCAGCCAAGCCCTCCAAGAGACCCAGTACTTC.

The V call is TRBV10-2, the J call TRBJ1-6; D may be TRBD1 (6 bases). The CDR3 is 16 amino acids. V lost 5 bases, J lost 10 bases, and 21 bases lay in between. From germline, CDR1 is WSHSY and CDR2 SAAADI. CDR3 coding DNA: TGCGCCAGCAGTCGGACAGACCCTTCGAGAGGATCACCCCTCCACTTT. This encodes CASSRTDPSRGSPLHF.

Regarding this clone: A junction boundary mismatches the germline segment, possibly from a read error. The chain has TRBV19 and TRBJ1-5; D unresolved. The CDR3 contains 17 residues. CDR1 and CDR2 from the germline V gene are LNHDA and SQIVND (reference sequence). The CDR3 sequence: CVSSIVLATGSNQPQHF. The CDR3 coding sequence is TGTGTCAGTAGTATAGTCCTCGCCACGGGTAGCAATCAGCCCCAGCATTTT. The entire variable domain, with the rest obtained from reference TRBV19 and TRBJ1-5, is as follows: DGGITQSPKYLFRKEGQNVTLSCEQNLNHDAMYWYRQDPGQGLRLIYYSQIVNDFQKGDIAEGYSVSREKKESFPLTVTSAQKNPTAFYLCVSSIVLATGSNQPQHFGDGTRLSIL.

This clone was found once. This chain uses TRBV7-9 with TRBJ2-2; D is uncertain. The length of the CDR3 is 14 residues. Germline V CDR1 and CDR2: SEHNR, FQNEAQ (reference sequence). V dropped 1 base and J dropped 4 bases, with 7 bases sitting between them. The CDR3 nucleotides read TGTGCCAGCAGCTTAGGAGGATCCACCGGGGAGCTGTTTTTT. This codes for CASSLGGSTGELFF.

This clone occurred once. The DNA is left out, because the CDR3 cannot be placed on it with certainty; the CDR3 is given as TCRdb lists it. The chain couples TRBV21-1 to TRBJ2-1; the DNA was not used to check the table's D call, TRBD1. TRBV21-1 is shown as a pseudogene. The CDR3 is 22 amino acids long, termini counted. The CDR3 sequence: CASSKAERLTARMSSSSGQQFF.

The CDR3: CASSIGPRPQGEQFF. CDR3 sequence (DNA): TGTGCCAGTAGTATTGGACCGCGCCCACAGGGTGAGCAGTTCTTC. This chain links TRBV19 with TRBJ2-1, with a tentative D call TRBD1 (6 bases). Germline-derived CDR1 and CDR2 are LNHDA and SQIVND (reference sequence). This CDR3 is 15 amino acids long. The V end was cut by 3 bases, the J end by 9 bases, with 18 bases between.

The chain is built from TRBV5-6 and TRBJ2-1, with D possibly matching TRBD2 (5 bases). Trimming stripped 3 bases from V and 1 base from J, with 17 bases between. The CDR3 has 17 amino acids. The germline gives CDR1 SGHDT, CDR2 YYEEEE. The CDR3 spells CASSYALWRASYNEQFF. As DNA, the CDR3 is TGTGCCAGCAGCTACGCGTTGTGGCGGGCTTCCTACAATGAGCAGTTCTTC.

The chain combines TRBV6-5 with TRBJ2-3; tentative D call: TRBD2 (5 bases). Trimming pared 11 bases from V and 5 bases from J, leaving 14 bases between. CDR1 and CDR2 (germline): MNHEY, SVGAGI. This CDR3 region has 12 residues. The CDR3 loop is CASGVVGDTQYF. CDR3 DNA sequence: TGTGCCTCCGGGGTGGTGGGAGATACGCAGTATTTT.

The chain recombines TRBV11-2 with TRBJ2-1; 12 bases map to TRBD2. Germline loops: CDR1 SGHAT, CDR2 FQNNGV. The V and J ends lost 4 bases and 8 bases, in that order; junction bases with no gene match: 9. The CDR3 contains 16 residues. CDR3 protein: CASSSARLAGADEQFF. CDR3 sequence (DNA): TGTGCCAGCAGCTCAGCCAGACTAGCGGGAGCTGATGAGCAGTTCTTC.

CDR3 sequence reads: CASSIGTGVGKPQHF. The CDR3 bases are TGTGCCAGCAGTATAGGGACAGGGGTTGGTAAGCCCCAGCATTTT. The chain uses TRBV28 and TRBJ1-5, with TRBD1 matching 10 bases. There are 15 residues in the CDR3. Germline trimming cut 5 bases from V and 8 bases from J; bases unmatched to any gene: 9. CDR1 and CDR2 (germline): MDHEN, SYDVKM.

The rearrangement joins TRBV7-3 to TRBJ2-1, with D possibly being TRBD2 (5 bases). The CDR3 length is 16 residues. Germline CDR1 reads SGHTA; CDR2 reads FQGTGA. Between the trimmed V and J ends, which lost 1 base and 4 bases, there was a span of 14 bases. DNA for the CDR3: TGTGCCAGCAGCTTAATGATTGGCGGACTGTACAATGAGCAGTTCTTC. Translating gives CASSLMIGGLYNEQFF.

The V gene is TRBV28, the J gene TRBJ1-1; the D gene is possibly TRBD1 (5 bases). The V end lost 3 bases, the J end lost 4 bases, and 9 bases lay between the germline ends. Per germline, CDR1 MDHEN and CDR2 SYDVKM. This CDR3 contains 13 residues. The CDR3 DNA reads TGTGCCAGCAGTTTGGGGGGGAGCACTGAAGCTTTCTTT. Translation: CASSLGGSTEAFF.

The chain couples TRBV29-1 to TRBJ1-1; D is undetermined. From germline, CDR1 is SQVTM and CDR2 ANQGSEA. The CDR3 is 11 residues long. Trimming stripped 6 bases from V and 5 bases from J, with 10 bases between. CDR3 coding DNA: TGCAGCGTCGAAAGGGAGACTGAAGCTTTCTTT. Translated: CSVERETEAFF. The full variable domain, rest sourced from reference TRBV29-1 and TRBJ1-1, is SAVISQKPSRDICQRGTSLTIQCQVDSQVTMMFWYRQQPGQSLTLIATANQGSEATYESGFVIDKFPISRPNLTFSTLTVSNMSPEDSSIYLCSVERETEAFFGQGTRLTVV.